The T cell receptor beta chain under discussion was sequenced for a study of cytomegalovirus exposure and HLA in healthy donors. Regarding the study as a whole: It was reported that the classifier diagnosed cytomegalovirus status with high specificity and sensitivity in both the original and validation cohorts. The study had only CMV serostatus as immune exposure information.

About this clone itself: Its antigen is still unknown.

Researchers ran the PCR with 60 Vbeta and 13 Jbeta primers. Clones were sequenced by immunoSEQ multiplex PCR, and TCRdb holds only the in-frame ones, with some missing. The sample has about 130,000 clones, roughly 82% seen once. V shed 6 bases, J shed 2 bases, and the junction held 3 bases outside the gene matches. CDR1 is ENHRY and CDR2 is SYGVKD in the germline V gene. The CDR3 spans 13 residues. The clonotype comes from a man between 50 and 59 years old in good health and CMV-seronegative. The sequencing input was PBMCs. The rearrangement joins TRBV10-3 to TRBJ2-5, with 7 bases matching TRBD1. CDR3 DNA: TGTGCCATCAGCGGACAGGTGCAAGAGACCCAGTACTTC. Residues: CAISGQVQETQYF.